These T cell receptor beta chains were read from a single sample in a study of CD8 T cells in Susac syndrome. TCRdb itself ran the immunoSEQ multiplex PCR reads through MiXCR, one entry per CDR3 protein. The table lists about 200,000 distinct CDR3 sequences, 91% of them singletons. Input material: CD4+ T cells from PBMCs. The receptors shown here come from a human donor with Susac syndrome. The CDR3 runs from the conserved cysteine through the conserved F or W. A D gene is named only where the DNA matches it firmly. Clone size is given for some rows only: seen once, a few or many times, or a class if the clone is expanded.

D gene: TRBD2; clone size: NA; CDR3 length: 15; V gene: TRBV5-1; J gene: TRBJ2-7; CDR3 protein: CASSPGLAGTYEQYF; CDR3 DNA: TGCGCCAGCAGCCCGGGACTAGCGGGGACCTACGAGCAGTACTTC
D gene: NA; clone size: NA; CDR3 length: 15; V gene: TRBV5-1; J gene: TRBJ2-3; CDR3 protein: CASSLEGWSTDTQYF; CDR3 DNA: TGCGCCAGCAGCTTGGAGGGATGGAGCACAGATACGCAGTATTTT
D gene: NA; clone size: NA; CDR3 length: 14; V gene: TRBV5-1; J gene: TRBJ2-7; CDR3 protein: CASSLAGETYEQYF; CDR3 DNA: TGCGCCAGCAGCTTGGCCGGGGAAACCTACGAGCAGTACTTC
D gene: TRBD1; clone size: NA; CDR3 length: 14; V gene: TRBV30; J gene: TRBJ1-3; CDR3 protein: CAWSPGQGANTIYF; CDR3 DNA: TGTGCCTGGAGCCCCGGACAGGGGGCGAACACCATATATTTT
D gene: TRBD1; clone size: once; CDR3 length: 14; V gene: TRBV7-2; J gene: TRBJ2-1; CDR3 protein: CASRDRGPYNEQFF; CDR3 DNA: TGTGCCAGCAGGGACAGGGGACCCTACAATGAGCAGTTCTTC
D gene: NA; clone size: NA; CDR3 length: 16; V gene: TRBV19; J gene: TRBJ2-2; CDR3 protein: CASRSPGPANTGELFF; CDR3 DNA: TGTGCCAGTAGATCGCCGGGGCCCGCGAACACCGGGGAGCTGTTTTTT
D gene: NA; clone size: NA; CDR3 length: 15; V gene: TRBV5-6; J gene: TRBJ1-5; CDR3 protein: CASSLSWGPSQPQHF; CDR3 DNA: TGTGCCAGCAGCTTAAGTTGGGGGCCGTCGCAGCCCCAGCATTTT
D gene: NA; clone size: NA; CDR3 length: 12; V gene: TRBV20-1; J gene: TRBJ1-2; CDR3 protein: CSAKGTLLGYTF; CDR3 DNA: TGCAGTGCTAAGGGGACGTTATTAGGCTACACCTTC
D gene: TRBD2; clone size: once; CDR3 length: 14; V gene: TRBV11-2; J gene: TRBJ2-7; CDR3 protein: CASSPGLARGEQYF; CDR3 DNA: TGTGCCAGCAGCCCGGGACTAGCGCGGGGGGAGCAGTACTTC
D gene: TRBD1; clone size: NA; CDR3 length: 16; V gene: TRBV10-3; J gene: TRBJ1-2; CDR3 protein: CANAPRTGAGLYGYTF; CDR3 DNA: TGTGCCAACGCCCCACGAACAGGGGCCGGGCTATATGGCTACACCTTC
D gene: TRBD2; clone size: NA; CDR3 length: 15; V gene: TRBV20-1; J gene: TRBJ2-5; CDR3 protein: CSARVGTSDQETQYF; CDR3 DNA: TGCAGTGCTAGAGTCGGGACTAGCGACCAAGAGACCCAGTACTTC
D gene: NA; clone size: NA; CDR3 length: 16; V gene: TRBV6-1; J gene: TRBJ1-2; CDR3 protein: CASSRRTDSPNYGYTF; CDR3 DNA: TGTGCCAGCAGTAGAAGGACGGACAGCCCGAACTATGGCTACACCTTC
D gene: NA; clone size: NA; CDR3 length: 14; V gene: TRBV5-1; J gene: TRBJ1-4; CDR3 protein: CASSLLSTEEKLFF; CDR3 DNA: TGCGCCAGCAGCTTGTTATCAACGGAGGAAAAACTGTTTTTT
D gene: NA; clone size: once; CDR3 length: 15; V gene: TRBV5-4; J gene: TRBJ1-2; CDR3 protein: CASSLAQGIGGGYTF; CDR3 DNA: TGTGCCAGCAGCTTGGCCCAGGGGATCGGAGGGGGCTACACCTTC
D gene: NA; clone size: NA; CDR3 length: 14; V gene: TRBV7-2; J gene: TRBJ2-5; CDR3 protein: CASSWGVWGETQYF; CDR3 DNA: TGTGCCAGCAGCTGGGGAGTCTGGGGAGAGACCCAGTACTTC
D gene: NA; clone size: NA; CDR3 length: 14; V gene: TRBV5-1; J gene: TRBJ2-3; CDR3 protein: CASSLAVRTDTQYF; CDR3 DNA: TGCGCCAGCAGCTTGGCCGTGCGCACAGATACGCAGTATTTT
D gene: TRBD1; clone size: NA; CDR3 length: 15; V gene: TRBV7-2; J gene: TRBJ1-2; CDR3 protein: CASSLDGTGSRGYTF; CDR3 DNA: TGTGCCAGCAGCTTAGATGGGACAGGGTCTCGTGGCTACACCTTC
D gene: NA; clone size: NA; CDR3 length: 13; V gene: TRBV29-1; J gene: TRBJ1-6; CDR3 protein: CSAGSGTGSPLHF; CDR3 DNA: TGCAGCGCTGGGTCAGGGACCGGATCACCCCTCCACTTT
D gene: NA; clone size: NA; CDR3 length: 15; V gene: TRBV15; J gene: TRBJ2-1; CDR3 protein: CATSRDRGGSNEQFF; CDR3 DNA: TGTGCCACCAGCAGAGATCGAGGGGGGAGCAATGAGCAGTTCTTC
D gene: TRBD2; clone size: NA; CDR3 length: 16; V gene: TRBV28; J gene: TRBJ2-7; CDR3 protein: CASSFGTSGSTYEQYF; CDR3 DNA: TGTGCCAGCAGTTTCGGGACTAGCGGGAGTACGTACGAGCAGTACTTC
D gene: NA; clone size: NA; CDR3 length: 14; V gene: TRBV5-4; J gene: TRBJ2-2; CDR3 protein: CASSFVQGSGELFF; CDR3 DNA: TGTGCCAGCAGCTTCGTCCAGGGTTCCGGGGAGCTGTTTTTT
D gene: NA; clone size: NA; CDR3 length: 18; V gene: TRBV5-1; J gene: TRBJ1-1; CDR3 protein: CASSSRRGGGAEGTEAFF; CDR3 DNA: TGCGCCAGCAGCTCGCGCAGGGGAGGGGGTGCGGAGGGTACTGAAGCTTTCTTT
D gene: NA; clone size: NA; CDR3 length: 14; V gene: TRBV18; J gene: TRBJ1-2; CDR3 protein: CASSLDSGNYGYTF; CDR3 DNA: TGTGCCAGCTCACTGGACAGCGGTAACTATGGCTACACCTTC
D gene: TRBD1; clone size: NA; CDR3 length: 15; V gene: TRBV7-3; J gene: TRBJ1-1; CDR3 protein: CASSGQQGQGSEAFF; CDR3 DNA: TGTGCCAGCAGCGGACAACAGGGGCAGGGGTCGGAAGCTTTCTTT
D gene: TRBD1; clone size: NA; CDR3 length: 16; V gene: TRBV6-2/TRBV6-3; J gene: TRBJ2-5; CDR3 protein: CASRLHRDRGWETQYF; CDR3 DNA: TGTGCCAGCAGACTCCACCGGGACAGGGGTTGGGAGACCCAGTACTTC
D gene: TRBD1; clone size: NA; CDR3 length: 17; V gene: TRBV18; J gene: TRBJ1-1; CDR3 protein: CASSPVSGQPTNTEAFF; CDR3 DNA: TGTGCCAGCTCACCTGTATCGGGACAGCCGACGAACACTGAAGCTTTCTTT
D gene: TRBD2; clone size: NA; CDR3 length: 15; V gene: TRBV12-3/TRBV12-4; J gene: TRBJ2-5; CDR3 protein: CASSGTSGGTGAQYF; CDR3 DNA: TGTGCCAGCAGCGGGACTAGCGGGGGAACTGGGGCCCAGTACTTC
D gene: TRBD1; clone size: NA; CDR3 length: 15; V gene: TRBV3-1; J gene: TRBJ1-1; CDR3 protein: CASSPRTGMNTEAFF; CDR3 DNA: TGTGCCAGCAGCCCACGGACAGGGATGAACACTGAAGCTTTCTTT
D gene: NA; clone size: NA; CDR3 length: 12; V gene: TRBV27; J gene: TRBJ2-7; CDR3 protein: CASSKQGHEQYF; CDR3 DNA: TGTGCCAGCAGCAAACAGGGTCATGAGCAGTACTTC
D gene: NA; clone size: NA; CDR3 length: 13; V gene: TRBV21-1; J gene: TRBJ1-6; CDR3 protein: CASPPIMDSWLHF; CDR3 DNA: TGTGCCAGCCCACCGATCATGGATTCGTGGCTCCACTTT
D gene: TRBD1; clone size: NA; CDR3 length: 14; V gene: TRBV10-3; J gene: TRBJ1-1; CDR3 protein: CAISDRTGHYEAFF; CDR3 DNA: TGTGCCATCAGTGACCGGACAGGGCACTATGAAGCTTTCTTT
D gene: NA; clone size: NA; CDR3 length: 13; V gene: TRBV2; J gene: TRBJ2-5; CDR3 protein: CASSAQGAETQYF; CDR3 DNA: TGTGCCAGCAGTGCCCAGGGTGCGGAGACCCAGTACTTC
D gene: NA; clone size: NA; CDR3 length: 13; V gene: TRBV18; J gene: TRBJ1-6; CDR3 protein: CASSPEAYSPLHF; CDR3 DNA: TGTGCCAGCTCACCTGAGGCCTATTCACCCCTCCACTTT
D gene: NA; clone size: NA; CDR3 length: 13; V gene: TRBV12-3/TRBV12-4; J gene: TRBJ1-1; CDR3 protein: CASSVTQDTEAFF; CDR3 DNA: TGTGCCAGCAGCGTCACACAGGACACTGAAGCTTTCTTT
D gene: TRBD1; clone size: NA; CDR3 length: 16; V gene: TRBV20-1; J gene: TRBJ2-5; CDR3 protein: CSAREYRGILQETQYF; CDR3 DNA: TGCAGTGCTAGAGAGTACAGGGGGATCCTCCAAGAGACCCAGTACTTC
D gene: NA; clone size: NA; CDR3 length: 12; V gene: TRBV20-1; J gene: TRBJ1-2; CDR3 protein: CSARGQGYGYTF; CDR3 DNA: TGCAGTGCTAGAGGGCAGGGCTATGGCTACACCTTC
D gene: NA; clone size: NA; CDR3 length: 12; V gene: TRBV6-1; J gene: TRBJ2-3; CDR3 protein: CASSEFPDTQYF; CDR3 DNA: TGTGCCAGCAGTGAATTCCCAGATACGCAGTATTTT
D gene: TRBD2; clone size: once; CDR3 length: 15; V gene: TRBV7-2; J gene: TRBJ2-5; CDR3 protein: CASRLLAGSQETQYF; CDR3 DNA: TGTGCCAGCAGACTACTAGCGGGGAGTCAAGAGACCCAGTACTTC
D gene: NA; clone size: NA; CDR3 length: 15; V gene: TRBV27; J gene: TRBJ1-3; CDR3 protein: CASRGGLSSGNTIYF; CDR3 DNA: TGTGCCAGCAGAGGGGGGTTAAGCTCTGGAAACACCATATATTTT
D gene: TRBD1; clone size: NA; CDR3 length: 16; V gene: TRBV11-2; J gene: TRBJ2-5; CDR3 protein: CASSLTLQGAGETQYF; CDR3 DNA: TGTGCCAGCAGCCTGACCCTACAGGGGGCCGGGGAGACCCAGTACTTC
D gene: TRBD1; clone size: NA; CDR3 length: 13; V gene: TRBV3-1; J gene: TRBJ1-1; CDR3 protein: CASSQGTGRRAFF; CDR3 DNA: TGTGCCAGCAGCCAAGGGACAGGGAGGAGAGCTTTCTTT
D gene: NA; clone size: NA; CDR3 length: 14; V gene: TRBV15; J gene: TRBJ1-4; CDR3 protein: CATSRDGGNEKLFF; CDR3 DNA: TGTGCCACCAGCAGAGATGGGGGGAATGAAAAACTGTTTTTT
D gene: NA; clone size: NA; CDR3 length: 15; V gene: TRBV5-1; J gene: TRBJ2-1; CDR3 protein: CASSFIVASSNEQFF; CDR3 DNA: TGCGCCAGCAGCTTTATCGTGGCTAGTAGCAATGAGCAGTTCTTC
D gene: NA; clone size: NA; CDR3 length: 12; V gene: TRBV20-1; J gene: TRBJ2-2; CDR3 protein: CSVSSNTGELFF; CDR3 DNA: TGCAGTGTTAGCTCGAACACCGGGGAGCTGTTTTTT
D gene: NA; clone size: NA; CDR3 length: 18; V gene: TRBV1; J gene: TRBJ2-3; CDR3 protein: CTSSQLTGLAGRTDTQYF; CDR3 DNA: TGCACCAGCAGCCAACTAACGGGACTAGCGGGGAGGACAGATACGCAGTATTTT
D gene: TRBD1; clone size: NA; CDR3 length: 15; V gene: TRBV9; J gene: TRBJ2-5; CDR3 protein: CASSDPIRGRATQYF; CDR3 DNA: TGTGCCAGCAGCGACCCTATCAGGGGGCGTGCGACCCAGTACTTC
D gene: TRBD2; clone size: NA; CDR3 length: 16; V gene: TRBV20-1; J gene: TRBJ2-5; CDR3 protein: CSARVSSGRAQETQYF; CDR3 DNA: TGCAGTGCTAGAGTTTCTAGCGGGAGGGCCCAAGAGACCCAGTACTTC
D gene: NA; clone size: NA; CDR3 length: 15; V gene: TRBV28; J gene: TRBJ1-5; CDR3 protein: CASSPFRGLGEPQHF; CDR3 DNA: TGTGCCAGCAGTCCCTTCCGGGGACTAGGGGAGCCCCAGCATTTT
D gene: TRBD2; clone size: NA; CDR3 length: 15; V gene: TRBV28; J gene: TRBJ2-1; CDR3 protein: CASSRAGEVYNEQFF; CDR3 DNA: TGTGCCAGCAGTCGAGCGGGAGAGGTCTACAATGAGCAGTTCTTC
D gene: TRBD1; clone size: NA; CDR3 length: 18; V gene: TRBV12-3/TRBV12-4; J gene: TRBJ1-1; CDR3 protein: CASTLGGRGIIMNTEAFF; CDR3 DNA: TGTGCCAGCACCTTAGGGGGCAGGGGGATTATCATGAACACTGAAGCTTTCTTT
D gene: TRBD2; clone size: NA; CDR3 length: 18; V gene: TRBV9; J gene: TRBJ2-2; CDR3 protein: CASSSTSGNLRTTGELFF; CDR3 DNA: TGTGCCAGCAGCTCTACAAGCGGGAACCTTAGGACAACCGGGGAGCTGTTTTTT
D gene: NA; clone size: NA; CDR3 length: 14; V gene: TRBV5-4; J gene: TRBJ2-5; CDR3 protein: CASSSYGASETQYF; CDR3 DNA: TGTGCCAGCAGCTCTTACGGGGCCTCAGAGACCCAGTACTTC
D gene: NA; clone size: NA; CDR3 length: 13; V gene: TRBV6-2/TRBV6-3; J gene: TRBJ1-2; CDR3 protein: CASTLGHNYGYTF; CDR3 DNA: TGTGCCAGCACCCTGGGACATAACTATGGCTACACCTTC
D gene: TRBD2; clone size: NA; CDR3 length: 16; V gene: TRBV9; J gene: TRBJ2-3; CDR3 protein: CASSGTLAGGGYTQYF; CDR3 DNA: TGTGCCAGCAGCGGAACACTAGCGGGAGGGGGGTATACGCAGTATTTT